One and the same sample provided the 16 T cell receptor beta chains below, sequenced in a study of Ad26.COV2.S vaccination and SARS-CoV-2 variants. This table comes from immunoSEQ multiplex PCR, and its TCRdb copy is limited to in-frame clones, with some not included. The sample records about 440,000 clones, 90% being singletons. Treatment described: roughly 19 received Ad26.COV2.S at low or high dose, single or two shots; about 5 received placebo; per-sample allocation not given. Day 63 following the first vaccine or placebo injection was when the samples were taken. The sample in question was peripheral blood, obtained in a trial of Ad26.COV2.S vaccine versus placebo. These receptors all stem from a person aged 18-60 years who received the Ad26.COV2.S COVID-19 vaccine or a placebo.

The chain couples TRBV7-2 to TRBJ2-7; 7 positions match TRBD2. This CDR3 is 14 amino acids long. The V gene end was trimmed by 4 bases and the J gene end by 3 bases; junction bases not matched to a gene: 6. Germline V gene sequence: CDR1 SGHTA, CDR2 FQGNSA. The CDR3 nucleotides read TGTGCCAGCAGCTCCGCTAGCGGAAACTACGAGCAGTACTTC. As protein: CASSSASGNYEQYF.

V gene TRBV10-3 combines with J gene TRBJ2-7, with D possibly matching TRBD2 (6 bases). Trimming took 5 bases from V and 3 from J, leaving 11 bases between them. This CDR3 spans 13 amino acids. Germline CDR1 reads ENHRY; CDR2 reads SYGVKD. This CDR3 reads CAISRDSDYEQYF. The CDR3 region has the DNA TGTGCCATCAGTAGGGACTCAGACTACGAGCAGTACTTC.

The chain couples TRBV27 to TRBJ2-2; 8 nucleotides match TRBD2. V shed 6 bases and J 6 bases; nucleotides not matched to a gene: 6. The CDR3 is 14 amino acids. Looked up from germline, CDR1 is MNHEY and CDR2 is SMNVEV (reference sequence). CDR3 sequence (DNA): TGTGCCAGCAGCCCCTGGCGGGGGGCCGGGGAGCTGTTTTTT. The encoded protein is CASSPWRGAGELFF.

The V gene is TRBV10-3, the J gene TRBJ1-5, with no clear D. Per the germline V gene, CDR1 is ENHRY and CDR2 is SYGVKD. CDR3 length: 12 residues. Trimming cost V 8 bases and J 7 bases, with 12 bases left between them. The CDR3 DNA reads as TGTGCCATCGGAGAGGGTAACCAGCCCCAGCATTTT. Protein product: CAIGEGNQPQHF.

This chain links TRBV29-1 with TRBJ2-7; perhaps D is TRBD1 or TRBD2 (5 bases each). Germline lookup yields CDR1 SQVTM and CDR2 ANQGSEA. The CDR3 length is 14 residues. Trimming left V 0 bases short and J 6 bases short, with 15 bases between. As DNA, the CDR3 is TGCAGCGTTGAAGATGGTCTAGCAGGGAGCGAGCAGTACTTC. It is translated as CSVEDGLAGSEQYF.

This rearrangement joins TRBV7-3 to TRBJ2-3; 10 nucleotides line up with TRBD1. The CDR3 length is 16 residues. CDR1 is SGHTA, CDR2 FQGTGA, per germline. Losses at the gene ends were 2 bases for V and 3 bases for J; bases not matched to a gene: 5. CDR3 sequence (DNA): TGTGCCAGCAGCTTAGACAGGGGGCTGGGGACAGATACGCAGTATTTT. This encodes CASSLDRGLGTDTQYF.

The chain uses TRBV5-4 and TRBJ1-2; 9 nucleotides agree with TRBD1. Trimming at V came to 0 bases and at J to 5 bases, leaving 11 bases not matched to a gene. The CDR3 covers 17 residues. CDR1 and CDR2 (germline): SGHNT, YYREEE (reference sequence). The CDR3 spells CASSLVNRDREGYGYTF. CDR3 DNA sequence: TGTGCCAGCAGCTTGGTTAACCGGGACAGGGAGGGGTATGGCTACACCTTC.

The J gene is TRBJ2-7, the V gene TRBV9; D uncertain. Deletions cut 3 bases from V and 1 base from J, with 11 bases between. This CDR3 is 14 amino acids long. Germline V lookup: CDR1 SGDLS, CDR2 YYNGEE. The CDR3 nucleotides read TGTGCCAGCAGCGCATCGGGCGAGTCCTACGAGCAGTACTTC. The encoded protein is CASSASGESYEQYF.

CDR3 in DNA: TGTGCCAGCAGTTTAAACAGGGGCGCTGAAGCTTTCTTT. This codes for CASSLNRGAEAFF. The gene calls are TRBV27 and TRBJ1-1, with 7 bases identical to TRBD1. V trimming: 2 bases; J trimming: 6 bases; junction bases outside the gene matches: 3. Germline V gene sequence: CDR1 MNHEY, CDR2 SMNVEV (reference sequence). This CDR3 has 13 amino acids.

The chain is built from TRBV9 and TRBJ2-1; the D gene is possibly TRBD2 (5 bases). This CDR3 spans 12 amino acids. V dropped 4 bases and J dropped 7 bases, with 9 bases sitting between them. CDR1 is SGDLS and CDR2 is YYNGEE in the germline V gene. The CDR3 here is CASSLPGNEQFF. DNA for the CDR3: TGTGCCAGCAGCCTCCCGGGAAATGAGCAGTTCTTC. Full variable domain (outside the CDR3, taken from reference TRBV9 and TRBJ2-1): DSGVTQTPKHLITATGQRVTLRCSPRSGDLSVYWYQQSLDQGLQFLIQYYNGEERAKGNILERFSAQQFPDLHSELNLSSLELGDSALYFCASSLPGNEQFFGPGTRLTVL.

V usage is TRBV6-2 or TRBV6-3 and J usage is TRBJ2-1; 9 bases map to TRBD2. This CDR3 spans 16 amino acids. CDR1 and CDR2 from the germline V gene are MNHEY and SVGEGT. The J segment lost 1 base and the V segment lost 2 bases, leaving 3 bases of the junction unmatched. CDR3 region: CASSYVAGDSYNEQFF. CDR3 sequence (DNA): TGTGCCAGCAGTTACGTAGCGGGAGATTCCTACAATGAGCAGTTCTTC.

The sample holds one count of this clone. The CDR3 loop is CASSQATREQFF. The DNA for the CDR3 is TGCGCCAGCAGCCAGGCCACTCGAGAGCAGTTCTTC. The V and J genes are TRBV4-1 and TRBJ2-1; D gene ambiguous. The V end lost 3 bases, the J end lost 10 bases, and 10 bases lay between the germline ends. Per the germline V gene, CDR1 is MGHRA and CDR2 is YSYEKL. CDR3 length: 12 residues.

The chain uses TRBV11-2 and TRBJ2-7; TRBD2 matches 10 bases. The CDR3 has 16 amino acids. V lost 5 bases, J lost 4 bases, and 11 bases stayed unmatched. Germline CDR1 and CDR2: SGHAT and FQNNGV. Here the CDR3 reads CASSLGLAGAVYEQYF. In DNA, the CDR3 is TGTGCCAGCAGCCTGGGGCTAGCGGGAGCCGTTTACGAGCAGTACTTC.

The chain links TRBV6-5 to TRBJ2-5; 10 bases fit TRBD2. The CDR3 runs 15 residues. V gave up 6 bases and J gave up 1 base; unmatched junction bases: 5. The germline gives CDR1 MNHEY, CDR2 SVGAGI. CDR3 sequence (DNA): TGTGCCAGCAGGCGAGCGGGAGGGCCCCAAGAGACCCAGTACTTC. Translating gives CASRRAGGPQETQYF.

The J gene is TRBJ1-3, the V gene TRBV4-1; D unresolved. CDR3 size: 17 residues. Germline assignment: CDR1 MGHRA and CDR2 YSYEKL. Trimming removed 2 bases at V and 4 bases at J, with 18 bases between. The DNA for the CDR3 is TGCGCCAGCAGCCAAATCGGTCGGACCCTGGGGGGAAACACCATATATTTT. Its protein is CASSQIGRTLGGNTIYF.

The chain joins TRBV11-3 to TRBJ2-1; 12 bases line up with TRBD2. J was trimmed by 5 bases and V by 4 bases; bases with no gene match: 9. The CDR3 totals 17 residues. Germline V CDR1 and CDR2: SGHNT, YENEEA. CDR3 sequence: CASSSPGLAGGDNEQFF. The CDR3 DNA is TGTGCCAGCAGCTCCCCCGGGCTAGCGGGAGGGGACAATGAGCAGTTCTTC.